A single sample gave rise to the 6 T cell receptor beta chains below, sequenced in a study of cytomegalovirus exposure and HLA in healthy donors. Primers for the PCR totalled 60 Vbeta and 13 Jbeta. Libraries were prepared by immunoSEQ multiplex PCR; TCRdb keeps only in-frame clonotypes and omits some of them. In all, the sample yields about 140,000 clones. Sequenced sample: PBMCs. Receptors were obtained from a young woman in good health and CMV-seronegative.

This chain uses TRBV5-8 with TRBJ2-1, with 8 bases that match TRBD1. Germline CDR1 SGHTS, CDR2 YDEGEE. V was clipped by 4 bases and J by 7 bases; unmatched bases: 10. This CDR3 is built from 15 residues. The CDR3 coding sequence is TGTGCCAGCAGCGCGACAGGGGTGCCCCATAATGAGCAGTTCTTC. Its protein is CASSATGVPHNEQFF.

The chain links TRBV7-9 to TRBJ1-5; tentative D call: TRBD1 (6 bases). Trimming removed 2 bases at V and 4 bases at J, with 12 bases between. Germline V gives CDR1 SEHNR, CDR2 FQNEAQ (reference sequence). CDR3 size: 15 residues. The CDR3 here is CASSLTGSLNQPQHF. CDR3 bases: TGTGCCAGCAGCTTAACAGGGAGTCTTAATCAGCCCCAGCATTTT.

CDR3 protein: CASSLVQRRGAETQYF. CDR3 sequence (DNA): TGTGCCAGCAGCTTAGTGCAGCGACGAGGCGCGGAGACCCAGTACTTC. The chain joins TRBV7-2 to TRBJ2-5; D gene ambiguous. The germline V and J ends were trimmed by 1 base and 5 bases, with 17 bases remaining between them. This CDR3 region has 16 residues. Germline V gene lookup returns CDR1 SGHTA and CDR2 FQGNSA.

This chain connects TRBV5-6 to TRBJ2-7; no clear D. Germline lookup yields CDR1 SGHDT and CDR2 YYEEEE. V lost 0 bases and J 3 bases, leaving 13 bases between the germline ends. This CDR3 spans 15 amino acids. CDR3 nucleotides: TGTGCCAGCAGCTTGGGCGCGACCTTGGACTACGAGCAGTACGTC. It specifies CASSLGATLDYEQYV.

V and J are TRBV5-1 and TRBJ2-5; D possibly corresponds to TRBD2 (6 bases). The CDR3 length is 18 residues. V lost 3 bases, J lost 5 bases, and 26 bases lay in between. CDR1 is SGHRS and CDR2 is YFSETQ in the germline V gene. This CDR3 is CASSSNRSGTGRVETQYF. CDR3 in DNA: TGCGCCAGCAGCTCAAATCGCTCCGGGACTGGGCGTGTCGAGACCCAGTACTTC.

The chain links TRBV11-2 to TRBJ1-1; 11 bases match TRBD1. Losses at the gene ends were 3 bases for V and 4 bases for J; bases not matched to a gene: 7. The V gene's germline CDR1 is SGHAT and CDR2 FQNNGV. This CDR3 region has 16 residues. CDR3 amino acids: CASSFPGQGVATEAFF. CDR3 sequence (DNA): TGTGCCAGCAGCTTTCCGGGACAGGGGGTTGCCACTGAAGCTTTCTTT.